Below, 3 T cell receptor beta chains from the same sample are listed, as sequenced in a study of T cell responses to AZD1222 COVID-19 vaccine listed by TCRdb under 2021. In light of the paper, this sample's time point label describes: baseline before first vaccination. Library construction relied on the immunoSEQ multiplex PCR assay. TCRdb mirrors the immuneACCESS table, restricted to in-frame sequences. Some clones are absent from its copies; in checked studies, under half trace to an unresolved V gene, and the reason for the others is unknown. This sample holds some 100,000 clones; more than 70% were observed only once. Around 1.5% of the sample is held by the ten biggest clonotypes. Sequenced material: peripheral blood, taken on day 0 of AZD1222 vaccination. The receptors shown here come from an adult in good health.

The rearrangement links TRBV3-1 (or the pseudogene TRBV3-2) to TRBJ2-5; D remains unclear. Looked up from germline, CDR1 is LGHDT and CDR2 is YNNKEL (reference sequence). CDR3 length: 15 residues. The germline V and J ends were trimmed by 0 bases and 4 bases, with 12 bases remaining between them. The CDR3 protein is CASSQDPIPGETQYF. The CDR3 DNA follows: TGTGCCAGCAGCCAAGATCCGATTCCGGGAGAGACCCAGTACTTC.

The chain carries TRBV7-6 and TRBJ2-1; D is unresolved. The germline CDR1 and CDR2 sequences are SGHVS and FNYEAQ. There are 15 residues in the CDR3. The ends were cut back, 2 bases at V and 1 base at J, with 9 bases in the middle. In DNA form, the CDR3 reads TGTGCCAGCAGCTTAAGTTCAATTTCCTACAATGAGCAGTTCTTC. It codes for CASSLSSISYNEQFF.

The chain combines TRBV10-3 with TRBJ2-5; TRBD1 is a possible D gene (6 bases). Germline V gene lookup returns CDR1 ENHRY and CDR2 SYGVKD. The CDR3 totals 15 residues. V was shortened by 4 bases and J by 0 bases, with 12 bases between the two germline ends. The chain's CDR3 is CAISGTANDQETQYF. CDR3 nucleotide sequence: TGTGCCATCAGTGGGACAGCTAACGACCAAGAGACCCAGTACTTC.